A single sample gave rise to the 31 T cell receptor beta chains below, sequenced in a study of CD8+ T cells in alopecia areata listed by TCRdb under 2018. Preparation of the library involved the immunoSEQ multiplex PCR assay. To provide template for TCR sequencing, every sample had RNA extracted and reverse transcribed into cDNA. Imported from immuneACCESS, the table was reduced by TCRdb to in-frame sequences with V and J called. These copies leave out some clones; in studies compared against another copy, an unresolved V gene accounts for under half, and the cause of the remainder is not known. The sample records 130,000 to 150,000 clones, 82% of which are singletons. Of the sample, approximately 25% is held by the ten largest clones. What the time point label conveys for this sample: less than five weeks on oral tofacitinib. The meaning of the sample's treatment or condition label: oral pan-JAK inhibitor, 5-10 mg twice daily.

The sample was CD8+ T cells sorted from blood, taken at week 4, from a patient treated with tofacitinib. The receptors originated from a human donor with alopecia areata.

The chain combines TRBV13 with TRBJ2-2, with D unresolved. Trimming took off 5 bases at V and 3 bases at J, with 4 bases between the two ends. Germline CDR1 and CDR2: PRHDT and FYEKMQ (reference sequence). The CDR3 is 12 amino acids. CDR3 sequence (DNA): TGTGCCAGCAGCGACCACACCGGGGAGCTGTTTTTT. It codes for CASSDHTGELFF.

This clone occurred a few times. The rearrangement uses TRBV6-1 and TRBJ1-6; a weak D match, TRBD1 (6 bases). The CDR3 has 20 residues. Germline lookup yields CDR1 MNHNS and CDR2 SASEGT. V was trimmed by 2 bases and J by 0 bases, leaving 20 bases between them. Written as DNA, the CDR3 is TGTGCCAGCAGTGAACAGGGGCCGCCCGCCTTGAGCTCCTATAATTCACCCCTCCACTTT. Amino acids: CASSEQGPPALSSYNSPLHF.

This clone was seen once. The rearrangement links TRBV27 to TRBJ2-7; D gene uncertain. Trimming pared 2 bases from V and 0 bases from J, leaving 5 bases between. CDR3 size: 13 residues. The germline V gene encodes CDR1 MNHEY and CDR2 SMNVEV (reference sequence). The CDR3 region is CASSLGISYEQYF. The CDR3 nucleotides are TGTGCCAGCAGTTTAGGCATCTCCTACGAGCAGTACTTC.

This clone was detected only a few times. The chain is built from TRBV6-1 and TRBJ2-2, with D hard to call. Germline V gene data show CDR1 as MNHNS and CDR2 as SASEGT. V lost 0 bases and J lost 6, with 8 bases in between. The CDR3 extends over 14 amino acids. CDR3 DNA sequence: TGTGCCAGCAGTGAAGCCCCGGAATCCGGGGAGCTGTTTTTT. Its protein is CASSEAPESGELFF.

The chain uses TRBV5-4 and TRBJ2-7; 7 nucleotides agree with TRBD1. Germline trimming cut 4 bases from V and 3 bases from J; bases unmatched to any gene: 7. Germline V lookup: CDR1 SGHNT, CDR2 YYREEE (reference sequence). The CDR3 totals 14 residues. CDR3 amino acids: CASSNRRQGYEQYF. CDR3 bases: TGTGCCAGCAGCAATCGAAGACAGGGCTACGAGCAGTACTTC.

The gene calls are TRBV9 and TRBJ1-2; 9 bases line up with TRBD1. The CDR3 contains 15 residues. Trimming at V came to 0 bases and at J to 3 bases, leaving 3 bases not matched to a gene. The germline CDR1 and CDR2 sequences are SGDLS and YYNGEE. This chain's CDR3 is CASSVGDRAHYGYTF. CDR3 sequence (DNA): TGTGCCAGCAGCGTAGGGGACAGGGCCCACTATGGCTACACCTTC.

This chain joins TRBV30 and TRBJ2-7; D call uncertain. CDR1 is GTSNPN, CDR2 SVGIG, per germline (reference sequence). Trimming left V 0 bases short and J 3 bases short, with 12 bases between. The length of the CDR3 is 14 residues. The DNA of the CDR3 is TGTGCCTGGAGTGTAGGGTCAAGGTTCTACGAGCAGTACTTC. It is translated as CAWSVGSRFYEQYF.

The J gene is TRBJ2-7, the V gene TRBV7-9; the match to TRBD1 covers 11 bases. The germline gives CDR1 SEHNR, CDR2 FQNEAQ (reference sequence). The CDR3 is 15 amino acids. V was clipped by 3 bases and J by 2 bases; unmatched bases: 3. For the CDR3, the DNA is TGTGCCAGCAGCTTTCGGACAGGGGGCGCCTACGAGCAGTACTTC. It is translated as CASSFRTGGAYEQYF. Combining the CDR3 with reference TRBV7-9 and TRBJ2-7 gives the whole variable domain DTGVSQNPRHKITKRGQNVTFRCDPISEHNRLYWYRQTLGQGPEFLTYFQNEAQLEKSRLLSDRFSAERPKGSFSTLEIQRTEQGDSAMYLCASSFRTGGAYEQYFGPGTRLTVT.

This chain links TRBV7-9 with TRBJ1-1, with D tentatively TRBD1 (5 bases). With 5 bases removed from V and 6 bases from J, the gap between germline ends came to 16 bases. Germline V gene data show CDR1 as SEHNR and CDR2 as FQNEAQ (reference sequence). The CDR3 is made up of 14 amino acids. The DNA of the CDR3 is TGTGCCAGCAGCCCATCGGGGCCCTTTGCTGAAGCTTTCTTT. The encoded protein is CASSPSGPFAEAFF.

V usage is TRBV29-1 and J usage is TRBJ2-1, with D uncertain. The CDR3 runs to 12 residues. V was cut by 0 bases and J by 5 bases, with 5 bases left in between. CDR1 and CDR2 from the germline V gene are SQVTM and ANQGSEA. In nucleotides, the CDR3 is TGCAGCGTTGAAGATCTGGACAATGAGCAGTTCTTC. Its translation: CSVEDLDNEQFF.

The chain couples TRBV4-1 to TRBJ2-3; the match to TRBD2 covers 7 bases. This CDR3 has 16 residues. Trimming took 0 bases from V and 2 from J; bases not matched to a gene: 5. The germline V gene has CDR1 MGHRA and CDR2 YSYEKL. The chain's CDR3 is CASSQDPAGSTDTQYF. The CDR3 DNA reads as TGCGCCAGCAGCCAAGATCCAGCGGGGTCCACAGATACGCAGTATTTT.

The chain is built from TRBV5-6 and TRBJ2-3, with D hard to call. V was pared by 4 bases and J by 2 bases, with 17 bases between. The CDR3 is 16 residues long. Germline V gene data show CDR1 as SGHDT and CDR2 as YYEEEE. CDR3 protein: CASSLMVMGITDTQYF. CDR3 nucleotides: TGTGCCAGCAGCCTGATGGTAATGGGGATCACAGATACGCAGTATTTT.

This clone is a singleton in its sample. The genes are TRBV13 and TRBJ2-5, with 8 nucleotides matching TRBD1. Germline V gene sequence: CDR1 PRHDT, CDR2 FYEKMQ (reference sequence). With 4 bases clipped from V and 3 bases from J, the junction kept 4 bases outside the gene matches. The CDR3 is 14 amino acids. The CDR3 bases are TGTGCCAGCAGCTCGGACAGGGTGGAAGAGACCCAGTACTTC. This codes for CASSSDRVEETQYF. The full variable domain, in which reference TRBV13 and TRBJ2-5 provide the parts outside the CDR3, is AAGVIQSPRHLIKEKRETATLKCYPIPRHDTVYWYQQGPGQDPQFLISFYEKMQSDKGSIPDRFSAQQFSDYHSELNMSSLELGDSALYFCASSSDRVEETQYFGPGTRLLVL.

The chain combines TRBV4-2 with TRBJ2-3; D is uncertain. The CDR3 length is 15 residues. The V and J ends lost 1 base and 6 bases respectively, with 14 bases between them. Germline V lookup: CDR1 LGHNA, CDR2 YNFKEQ. Here the CDR3 reads CASSQGAAPGDTQYF. The CDR3 region has the DNA TGTGCCAGCAGCCAAGGGGCGGCCCCTGGGGATACGCAGTATTTT.

The J gene is TRBJ2-4, the V gene TRBV13, with a weak D call TRBD2 (7 bases). There are 14 residues in the CDR3. The V end lost 5 bases, the J end lost 5 bases, and 13 bases lay between the germline ends. The germline V gene encodes CDR1 PRHDT and CDR2 FYEKMQ (reference sequence). The CDR3 region has the DNA TGTGCCAGCAGCAGCCGAGGGGGGGAAAACATTCAGTACTTC. This codes for CASSSRGGENIQYF.

V usage is TRBV7-2 and J usage is TRBJ2-3; no firm D call. V dropped 3 bases and J dropped 6 bases, with 7 bases sitting between them. Germline V gives CDR1 SGHTA, CDR2 FQGNSA. This CDR3 region has 12 residues. For the CDR3, the DNA is TGTGCCAGCAGCTTTGCCGAGGATACGCAGTATTTT. Amino acids: CASSFAEDTQYF.

The J gene is TRBJ2-7, the V gene TRBV6-5; TRBD2 is a possible D gene (5 bases). Germline CDR1 is MNHEY and CDR2 is SVGAGI. This CDR3 comprises 14 residues. Trimming left V 2 bases short and J 2 bases short, with 10 bases between. Written as DNA, the CDR3 is TGTGCCAGCAGTTACGGTGCGGGTACCTACGAGCAGTACTTC. It translates to CASSYGAGTYEQYF.

The gene calls are TRBV6-5 and TRBJ1-5, with 7 positions matching TRBD1. CDR1 is MNHEY, CDR2 SVGAGI, per germline. The CDR3 is 13 residues long. Trimming at V came to 8 bases and at J to 3 bases, leaving 4 bases not matched to a gene. As DNA, the CDR3 is TGTGCCAGCTCGGGACAGCCCAATCAGCCCCAGCATTTT. Translating it yields CASSGQPNQPQHF.

This clone was detected only a few times. The rearrangement links TRBV29-1 to TRBJ2-1; 9 bases agree with TRBD1. The CDR3 loop spans 13 amino acids. V was clipped by 6 bases and J by 6 bases; unmatched bases: 6. Germline V gives CDR1 SQVTM, CDR2 ANQGSEA. The CDR3 protein is CSVGQGNINEQFF. CDR3 nucleotide sequence: TGCAGCGTCGGACAGGGGAACATCAATGAGCAGTTCTTC.

In nucleotides, the CDR3 is TGTGCCAGCAGCTTAAGTCCCGCAGGGCAGGAGACCCAGTACTTC. It codes for CASSLSPAGQETQYF. The chain uses TRBV7-9 and TRBJ2-5, with D maybe TRBD1 (5 bases). Deletions cut 2 bases from V and 5 bases from J, with 15 bases between. In germline, CDR1 is SEHNR, CDR2 FQNEAQ (reference sequence). The CDR3 sequence is 15 residues long.

The chain combines TRBV7-8 with TRBJ2-1; D not certain. Germline values: CDR1 SGHVS, CDR2 FQNEAQ. This CDR3 contains 14 residues. The germline V and J ends were trimmed by 0 bases and 6 bases, with 9 bases remaining between them. The CDR3, as DNA: TGTGCCAGCAGCTTAGCTGGGTTGGGCAATGAGCAGTTCTTC. Amino acids: CASSLAGLGNEQFF.

V and J are TRBV4-3 and TRBJ2-7; a possible D gene is TRBD2 (5 bases). The germline V and J ends were trimmed by 0 bases and 7 bases, with 13 bases remaining between them. The germline V gene encodes CDR1 LGHNA and CDR2 YSLEER. This CDR3 has 14 amino acids. The CDR3 DNA is TGCGCCAGCAGCCAAGATCGAAAGCCGGGGGAGCAGTACTTC. Translated, it gives CASSQDRKPGEQYF.

The chain has TRBV30 and TRBJ1-4, with D unclear. Germline CDR1 and CDR2: GTSNPN and SVGIG (reference sequence). The germline V and J ends were trimmed by 0 bases and 14 bases, with 13 bases remaining between them. This CDR3 has 12 residues. As DNA, the CDR3 is TGTGCCTGGAGTGTTTTGGAATCCTACCTGTTTTTT. Translated: CAWSVLESYLFF.

The chain carries TRBV29-1 and TRBJ1-1; 7 bases map to TRBD1. Losses at the gene ends were 5 bases for V and 8 bases for J; bases not matched to a gene: 2. The CDR3 extends over 10 amino acids. The V gene's germline CDR1 is SQVTM and CDR2 ANQGSEA. CDR3 residues: CSVSTGEAFF. The DNA of the CDR3 is TGCAGCGTTTCGACAGGGGAAGCTTTCTTT. The full variable domain, its missing parts supplied by reference TRBV29-1 and TRBJ1-1, is SAVISQKPSRDICQRGTSLTIQCQVDSQVTMMFWYRQQPGQSLTLIATANQGSEATYESGFVIDKFPISRPNLTFSTLTVSNMSPEDSSIYLCSVSTGEAFFGQGTRLTVV.

The chain employs TRBV5-6 and TRBJ2-6; TRBD1 aligns across 7 bases. This CDR3 has 15 amino acids. CDR1 and CDR2 from the germline V gene are SGHDT and YYEEEE. V shed 4 bases and J 2 bases; nucleotides not matched to a gene: 3. The CDR3 nucleotides are TGTGCCAGCAGCCTGACAGGGACTGGGGCCAACGTCCTGACTTTC. Its protein product is CASSLTGTGANVLTF.

The chain has TRBV19 and TRBJ2-5; no clear D. Trimming pared 3 bases from V and 0 bases from J, leaving 8 bases between. Per germline, CDR1 LNHDA and CDR2 SQIVND (reference sequence). The CDR3 loop spans 14 amino acids. Here the CDR3 reads CASSIFLYQETQYF. CDR3 DNA sequence: TGTGCCAGTAGTATCTTTCTGTACCAAGAGACCCAGTACTTC.

V and J are TRBV9 and TRBJ2-1; TRBD2 matches at 10 bases. The trim removed 3 bases at V and 8 bases at J, leaving 8 bases unmatched. The germline V gene encodes CDR1 SGDLS and CDR2 YYNGEE. This CDR3 region has 15 residues. In DNA, the CDR3 is TGTGCCAGCAGCGCCGGGACTAGCGTACCCGATGAGCAGTTCTTC. The encoded protein is CASSAGTSVPDEQFF.

The chain recombines TRBV19 with TRBJ2-7; 9 bases line up with TRBD2. From germline, CDR1 is LNHDA and CDR2 SQIVND (reference sequence). With 2 bases clipped from V and 4 bases from J, the junction kept 3 bases outside the gene matches. This CDR3 has 14 residues. CDR3 residues: CASSILAGNYEQYF. CDR3 DNA: TGTGCCAGTAGTATACTAGCGGGGAATTACGAGCAGTACTTC.

This rearrangement joins TRBV12-5 to TRBJ1-2; D remains ambiguous. Germline CDR1 and CDR2: LGHNT and FRNRAP. The CDR3 is 13 amino acids. The V and J ends lost 5 bases and 8 bases respectively, with 15 bases between them. The CDR3 nucleotides read TGTGCTAGTGGTCTTCCCAATCTGCGGGGCTACACCTTC. Translated: CASGLPNLRGYTF.

The genes are TRBV4-1 and TRBJ1-2; possibly TRBD1 for D (5 bases). Germline V gene data show CDR1 as MGHRA and CDR2 as YSYEKL. The CDR3 is 15 residues long. Trimming removed 0 bases from V and 3 bases from J, with 11 bases in between. DNA for the CDR3: TGCGCCAGCAGCCAAGATCCATTGGGGGACTATGGCTACACCTTC. This translates into CASSQDPLGDYGYTF.

This chain uses TRBV4-3 with TRBJ2-3; the match to TRBD2 covers 9 bases. Germline CDR1 and CDR2: LGHNA and YSLEER. The length of the CDR3 is 17 residues. The ends lost 0 bases at V and 5 bases at J; junction bases unmatched: 9. The CDR3 loop reads CASSQDYPSGVGDTQYF. In DNA form, the CDR3 reads TGCGCCAGCAGCCAAGATTACCCTAGCGGGGTGGGAGATACGCAGTATTTT.